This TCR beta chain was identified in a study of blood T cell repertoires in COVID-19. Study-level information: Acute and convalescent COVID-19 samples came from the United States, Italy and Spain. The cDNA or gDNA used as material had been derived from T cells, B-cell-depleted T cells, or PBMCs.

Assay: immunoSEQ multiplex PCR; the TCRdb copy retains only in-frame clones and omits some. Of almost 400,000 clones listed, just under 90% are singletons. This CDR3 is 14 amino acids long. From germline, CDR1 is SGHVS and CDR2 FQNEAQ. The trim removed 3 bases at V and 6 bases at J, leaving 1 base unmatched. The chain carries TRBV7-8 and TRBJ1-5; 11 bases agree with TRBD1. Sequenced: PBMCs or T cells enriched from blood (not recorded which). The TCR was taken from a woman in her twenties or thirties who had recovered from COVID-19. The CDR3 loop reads CASSLDRGPQPQHF. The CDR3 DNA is TGTGCCAGCAGCTTGGACAGGGGGCCTCAGCCCCAGCATTTT.